The 17 T cell receptor beta chains below were found in one sample sequenced in a study of blood T cell repertoires in COVID-19. Sequencing was performed with immunoSEQ multiplex PCR; in TCRdb, only in-frame clones are kept and a portion is missing. The sample includes 62,000 or so clones, about 90% of them seen just once. The source material was peripheral blood. All receptors come from a human donor in a cohort sampled during active COVID-19.

This chain connects TRBV2 to TRBJ2-7; the D gene is possibly TRBD2 (6 bases). The germline gives CDR1 SNHLY, CDR2 FYNNEI. The CDR3 totals 13 residues. Trimming took off 6 bases at V and 4 bases at J, with 13 bases between the two ends. In DNA form, the CDR3 reads TGTGCCAGCAGGACCACCGGGGGTTACGAGCAGTACTTC. Its translation is CASRTTGGYEQYF.

This sequence joins TRBV30 and TRBJ2-7; tentatively, D is TRBD2 (7 bases). Germline CDR1 is GTSNPN and CDR2 is SVGIG (reference sequence). The CDR3 is 14 residues long. The ends were cut back, 4 bases at V and 3 bases at J, with 16 bases in the middle. CDR3 sequence (DNA): TGTGCCTGGACCTCGGGGAGGGGGGGCTACGAGCAGTACTTC. This encodes CAWTSGRGGYEQYF. The full variable domain, completed using reference TRBV30 and TRBJ2-7, is SQTIHQWPATLVQPVGSPLSLECTVEGTSNPNLYWYRQAAGRGLQLLFYSVGIGQISSEVPQNLSASRPQDRQFILSSKKLLLSDSGFYLCAWTSGRGGYEQYFGPGTRLTVT.

The CDR3 region is CASSSYFEKLFF. DNA for the CDR3: TGTGCCAGCAGTTCCTATTTTGAAAAACTGTTTTTT. The chain has TRBV6-5 and TRBJ1-4; D is undetermined. V was trimmed by 4 bases and J by 7 bases, leaving 7 bases between them. The CDR3 loop spans 12 amino acids. Per the germline V gene, CDR1 is MNHEY and CDR2 is SVGAGI.

V gene TRBV5-6 combines with J gene TRBJ2-7; 14 nucleotides line up with TRBD2. CDR1 and CDR2 from the germline V gene are SGHDT and YYEEEE. The CDR3 is made up of 16 amino acids. With V trimmed by 6 bases and J by 3 bases, 8 bases remained unmatched. CDR3 in DNA: TGTGCCAGCATCTTTCGGACTAGCGGGGGGTACTACGAGCAGTACTTC. Translation: CASIFRTSGGYYEQYF. Supplemented by reference TRBV5-6 and TRBJ2-7, the full variable domain reads DAGVTQSPTHLIKTRGQQVTLRCSPKSGHDTVSWYQQALGQGPQFIFQYYEEEERQRGNFPDRFSGHQFPNYSSELNVNALLLGDSALYLCASIFRTSGGYYEQYFGPGTRLTVT.

This clone was seen a single time. V gene TRBV11-2 combines with J gene TRBJ2-3, with 14 bases matching TRBD2. CDR3 length equals 18 residues. Trimming took 5 bases from V and 4 from J; bases not matched to a gene: 11. Germline values: CDR1 SGHAT, CDR2 FQNNGV. CDR3 sequence: CASSTGTSGRGGADTQYF. CDR3 nucleotide sequence: TGTGCCAGCAGCACAGGGACTAGCGGGAGAGGTGGGGCAGATACGCAGTATTTT.

The chain employs TRBV3-1 (or the pseudogene TRBV3-2) and TRBJ2-2; TRBD2 matches 10 bases. CDR3 length: 20 amino acids. In germline, CDR1 is LGHDT, CDR2 YNNKEL (reference sequence). After removal of 0 bases from V and 1 base from J, the junction contained 11 bases not matched to a gene. DNA for the CDR3: TGTGCCAGCAGCCAAGAAACGTCTAGCGGGAGTAGGGGGAACACCGGGGAGCTGTTTTTT. Translated, it gives CASSQETSSGSRGNTGELFF.

The chain uses TRBV7-2 and TRBJ2-5, with TRBD2 matching over 8 bases. Trimming at V came to 8 bases and at J to 5 bases, leaving 10 bases not matched to a gene. Germline V lookup: CDR1 SGHTA, CDR2 FQGNSA. The CDR3 is 14 amino acids. CDR3 sequence: CASRSRGGSETQYF. CDR3 sequence (DNA): TGTGCCAGCCGGTCCCGGGGGGGCAGTGAGACCCAGTACTTC.

This chain joins TRBV5-1 and TRBJ1-3; 11 bases agree with TRBD1. The CDR3 has 16 residues. Germline CDR1 is SGHRS and CDR2 is YFSETQ. V shed 4 bases and J 4 bases; nucleotides not matched to a gene: 7. The CDR3 spells CASSVGTGGAGNTIYF. The CDR3 DNA sequence: TGCGCCAGCAGCGTTGGGACAGGGGGTGCAGGAAACACCATATATTTT.

The V call is TRBV19, the J call TRBJ2-5, with D possibly TRBD1 on 5 matching bases. Germline CDR1 is LNHDA and CDR2 is SQIVND (reference sequence). CDR3 size: 14 residues. The germline V and J ends were trimmed by 3 bases and 1 base, with 9 bases remaining between them. The CDR3 region has the DNA TGTGCCAGTAGTATTCAGGGTTTCCAAGAGACCCAGTACTTC. It encodes CASSIQGFQETQYF.

The chain uses TRBV6-2 or TRBV6-3 and TRBJ1-1; no firm D call. In germline, CDR1 is MNHEY, CDR2 SVGEGT. This CDR3 has 14 residues. V was trimmed by 3 bases and J by 1 base, leaving 9 bases between them. The CDR3 loop reads CASSYSTGNTEAFF. As DNA, the CDR3 is TGTGCCAGCAGTTATTCTACGGGGAACACTGAAGCTTTCTTT.

This sequence joins TRBV29-1 and TRBJ1-1; D remains ambiguous. Trimming shortened V by 1 base and J by 3 bases, and 6 bases separated the two germline ends. CDR1 is SQVTM, CDR2 ANQGSEA, per germline. The CDR3 runs to 12 residues. The CDR3 bases are TGCAGCGTTGAAGGGCTCGACACTGAAGCTTTCTTT. Encoded protein: CSVEGLDTEAFF.

The rearrangement links TRBV6-5 to TRBJ2-2, with a possible D match to TRBD1 (6 bases). Germline values: CDR1 MNHEY, CDR2 SVGAGI. The V end lost 9 bases, the J end lost 7 bases, and 21 bases lay between the germline ends. The CDR3 is 15 amino acids. CDR3 loop: CARSLGRGEGGELFF. The CDR3 DNA reads TGTGCCAGATCCTTGGGCAGGGGCGAGGGCGGGGAGCTGTTTTTT.

CDR3 region: CASSLRFNTEAFF. The CDR3 bases are TGTGCCAGCAGCTTGCGGTTCAACACTGAAGCTTTCTTT. V usage is TRBV7-8 and J usage is TRBJ1-1; D unclear. CDR1 is SGHVS and CDR2 is FQNEAQ in the germline V gene. The CDR3 extends over 13 amino acids. V lost 3 bases and J lost 2, with 7 bases in between.

The DNA for the CDR3 is TGTGCCACCAGCAGCTCGTTGGAGTCTAGCACAGATACGCAGTATTTT. Residues: CATSSSLESSTDTQYF. The genes are TRBV15 and TRBJ2-3; D remains unclear. V was trimmed by 3 bases and J by 0 bases, leaving 13 bases between them. Germline lookup yields CDR1 LNHNV and CDR2 YYDKDF (reference sequence). There are 16 residues in the CDR3.

The chain recombines TRBV5-8 with TRBJ1-5, with TRBD1 matching over 11 bases. Germline V CDR1 and CDR2: SGHTS, YDEGEE. V shed 5 bases and J 2 bases; nucleotides not matched to a gene: 12. The CDR3 spans 18 residues. CDR3 sequence: CASSLTRDRGVGNQPQHF. The CDR3 region has the DNA TGTGCCAGCAGTTTGACCCGGGACAGGGGGGTCGGCAATCAGCCCCAGCATTTT.

The chain uses TRBV27 and TRBJ1-6; TRBD1 agrees at 8 bases. This CDR3 spans 17 amino acids. Trimming removed 2 bases from V and 9 bases from J; junction bases left unmatched: 12. Germline lookup yields CDR1 MNHEY and CDR2 SMNVEV (reference sequence). CDR3 region: CASSLTGQVGLGSPLHF. The DNA of the CDR3 is TGTGCCAGCAGTTTAACGGGACAGGTAGGCCTGGGTTCACCCCTCCACTTT.

Only one count was recorded for this clone. The chain combines TRBV10-3 with TRBJ1-6, with D hard to call. The germline CDR1 and CDR2 sequences are ENHRY and SYGVKD. V was trimmed by 3 bases and J by 10 bases, leaving 7 bases between them. The CDR3 contains 12 residues. CDR3 amino acids: CAISEGRSPLHF. For the CDR3, the DNA is TGTGCCATCAGTGAAGGGAGGTCACCCCTCCACTTT.